This T cell receptor beta chain derives from a study of blood T cell repertoires in COVID-19. Across the whole study: The United States, Italy and Spain provided the acute and convalescent COVID-19 samples. From T cells, B-cell-depleted T cells, or PBMCs came the material, which was cDNA or gDNA.

This CDR3 contains 17 residues. Looked up from germline, CDR1 is MNHEY and CDR2 is SMNVEV (reference sequence). The J segment lost 3 bases and the V segment lost 2 bases, leaving 8 bases of the junction unmatched. Methods used by the authors: Amplification of reference gene primers provided the estimated nucleated cell counts. TCRdb's table, derived via immunoSEQ multiplex PCR, lists solely in-frame clones and lacks some. That table furnishes V, J and clone size, whereas the DNA furnished D and trimming. This sample has 130,000 to 150,000 clones, with approximately 84% found just once. The rearrangement joins TRBV27 to TRBJ2-1, with 9 bases that match TRBD2. This TCR came from a human donor in a cohort sampled during active COVID-19. Sequencing was done on a sample of peripheral blood. CDR3: CASSLVSGGPHYNEQFF. The DNA of the CDR3 is TGTGCCAGCAGTTTAGTGAGCGGGGGGCCCCACTACAATGAGCAGTTCTTC.